This T cell receptor beta chain was observed in a study of blood T cells in healthy people across ages. With each sample, at least 5 micrograms of total RNA were extracted. The use of a sample-barcoded 5' primer and a J-beta primer mix characterized a second PCR of roughly 7 to 11 cycles. Via MiXCR, TCRdb re-called the 5' RACE reads, giving one row per CDR3 protein. Among more than 900,000 distinct CDR3 sequences listed, just under 30% were seen once. The germline V gene has CDR1 SGHTA and CDR2 FQGNSA. V gave up 5 bases and J gave up 4 bases, with 15 bases separating them. The CDR3 is made up of 15 amino acids. This sample was shared with a second study, whose subject was T cells of mothers and their children. That work contributes: Several million TCR beta reads per child versus over 9 million per mother. Slightly higher overlap, not significant, was seen in related mother-child pairs than in unrelated pairs.

The chain is built from TRBV7-2 and TRBJ2-1; D gene ambiguous. The receptor was isolated from a woman between 40 and 55 years old in good health. The sequenced sample was blood. DNA of the CDR3: TGTGCCAGCAGCGCTGGACGATTACTTTACAATGAGCAGTTCTTC. Its protein product is CASSAGRLLYNEQFF.